This T cell receptor (beta chain) was recovered during a study of blood T cells in healthy people across ages (dated by TCRdb to 2013 to 2016). For context, the study as a whole: Template switching captured roughly one uniquely barcoded TCR beta cDNA molecule per two T cells in model experiments. Age-related changes in TCR beta repertoire diversity were measured in the study by deep sequencing normalized with unique cDNA molecular identifiers. Donors were grouped into four age groups: young (average approximately 15 years), middle-aged (over 35), aged (approximately 58) and long-lived (approximately 81). For two donors (one aged 18 to 29 and one aged 80 or older), the study analyzed two additional independent replicas of 1 million unique cDNA reads from the same blood draw. General conclusions and limits of the study: Estimates of total diversity based on one million sequenced T cells were regarded as lower bounds and as underestimates. As age increased, observed TCR beta diversity per million T cells dropped in a roughly linear way, and a significant reduction was already evident by age roughly 36. Because the CMV infection status of the donors was unknown, age-related changes in expanded clonotypes may potentially have been confounded. There was a strong correlation between observed TCR beta diversity and the percentage of naive T cells measured by flow cytometry. Conclusive comparison of naive and antigen-experienced compartments was prevented by the profiling of bulk unsorted PBMCs. Compared with the aged group, the long-lived group had more naive CD4+ T cells, fewer expanded clones and increased TCR diversity, suggesting age selection.

The donors were roughly 40 Caucasian individuals from Russia, aged roughly 6 to 100 years, who were systemically healthy. Each donor gave about 9.7 milliliters of peripheral blood, drawn into EDTA-treated Vacutainer tubes. Ficoll-Paque density-gradient centrifugation was used to isolate PBMCs, with at least 7 million obtained per sample. Total RNA was extracted from PBMCs with Trizol reagent, with at least 6 micrograms obtained per sample. For every donor, an aliquot of PBMCs went through flow cytometry to measure the percentages of naive CD45RAhigh/CD27high T cells. Per the germline V gene, LGHNA is the CDR1 and YSLEER is the CDR2. The V end gives up 6 bases and the J end 0 bases, leaving 5 bases in the junction not matched to a gene. The cysteine opens and the phenylalanine closes a CDR3 of 15 amino acids. Just CDR3 DNA is preserved here, 45 bases in frame from base 1. Library preparation employed 5' RACE. Sequencing used an Illumina HiSeq 2500. A second roughly 7 to 12 cycle PCR used a sample-barcoded 5' primer and a J-beta primer mix. A template-switch 5' adaptor carrying 12 random nucleotides introduced a unique molecular identifier onto each TCR beta cDNA molecule. Each sample yielded at least 3 million CDR3-containing paired-end reads. The Mint cDNA synthesis kit, primed by a TRBC-specific oligonucleotide, was used to synthesize first-strand cDNA from all RNA. Following uracil-DNA glycosylase treatment, all cDNA underwent a first 18-cycle PCR with the universal primers M1SS and BC2_uni_R. The authors' analysis ran thus. For normalization, 1 million high-quality reads, each with a distinct molecular identifier, were randomly selected from each sample. Reads sharing molecular identifiers were discarded rather than binned into consensus sequences. MiTCR, with a Q25 quality threshold and the strictest error-elimination algorithm, was used for CDR3 identification, clonotype clustering and error correction. Lower-bound total TCR beta diversity was estimated with a nonparametric unseen species model using Euler transformation. TCRdb trimmed public reads at Q25 via fastp, called clones via MiXCR and kept in-frame beta chains. For every CDR3 protein sequence, its rows merge into one entry that carries the most common genes and DNA. In this record, the V and J calls reflect TCRdb's handling and not the investigators' own analysis. Here the sample has some 940,000 distinct CDR3 sequences; around 29% occur a single time. The ten most abundant clones make up 10% to 13% of the sample.

This clonotype was found many times. Its antigen has not been determined. No per-base quality is available; no much larger clone lies one base away. The sample was also reused in another study, on T cells of mothers and their children. From that second study: Donors were nine systemically healthy Caucasian individuals: three mothers and their six children. cDNA synthesis used all of the extracted RNA, with approximately 1.4 ug of RNA in each 15 ul reaction. In the second PCR, the M1S primer added sample barcodes and 2-4 random nucleotides. More than 8 million TCR beta CDR3 reads were obtained from each mother, and some 3.3 million reads were obtained from each child. In both related and unrelated pairs, thymic selection shapes the output of TCR recombination in a similar way, with inherited differences having only a minor effect. Normalized repertoire overlap in related mother-child pairs was always slightly higher than in unrelated mother-child pairs, but the difference was never significant. No persistent microchimeric T cell clones were detected, at a sensitivity of roughly 99 clones per million clonotypes. To look for features that set related mother-child pairs apart from unrelated individuals, the researchers ran deep NGS to compare the TCR beta repertoires of mothers and children. On average, the children were roughly 12 +/- 4 years old, while the mothers were 40 +/- 4 years old. After adapters were ligated using NEBNext reagents, the libraries underwent 100+100 nt paired-end sequencing on an Illumina HiSeq 2000. To prevent cross-contamination, the mother and child libraries were prepared a month apart and were sequenced in separate runs. Each donor had between roughly 500,000 and 2,100,000 distinct TCR beta clonotypes identified. Naive TCR beta clonotypes were estimated from low-frequency clonotypes matched to each donor's FACS-determined naive share, without sorting.

This clonotype was sampled from a woman aged 40-49 years in good health. Material for sequencing was blood. The V gene is TRBV4-3 and the J gene is TRBJ2-3, with TRBD2 identical over 8 junction bases. The DNA reads TGCGCCAGCAGATCCGGGGGGGCGAGCACAGATACGCAGTATTTT. This translates into CASRSGGASTDTQYF.